These 18 T cell receptor beta chains came from one sample sequenced in a study of CD8+ T cells in alopecia areata. TCR sequencing used cDNA made by reverse transcription of extracted RNA. The table came from immunoSEQ multiplex PCR; TCRdb's copy has only in-frame clones and leaves some out. The sample yields hundreds of thousands of clones, 67% seen once. The sample consisted of CD4+ T cells sorted from blood, taken at week 0. These receptor sequences come from a human donor with alopecia areata.

The chain links TRBV29-1 to TRBJ1-2; 7 positions agree with TRBD1. Unmatched junction bases numbered 11, after V lost 7 bases and J lost 3 bases. This CDR3 is 14 amino acids long. Looked up from germline, CDR1 is SQVTM and CDR2 is ANQGSEA. This CDR3 reads CSALGRGVYYGYTF. CDR3 in DNA: TGCAGCGCCCTGGGCAGGGGGGTCTACTATGGCTACACCTTC.

The genes are TRBV5-1 and TRBJ2-5; 7 positions agree with TRBD2. The CDR3 length is 14 residues. J lost 3 bases, V lost 0 bases, and 2 bases had no gene match. Germline-derived CDR1 and CDR2 are SGHRS and YFSETQ. The CDR3 DNA is TGCGCCAGCAGCTTGGCGGCGGGGGAAGAGACCCAGTACTTC. Residues: CASSLAAGEETQYF.

The chain recombines TRBV6-6 with TRBJ2-5; either TRBD1 or TRBD2 may supply D (7 bases each). Germline CDR1 is MNHNY and CDR2 is SVGAGI (reference sequence). V was pared by 6 bases and J by 4 bases, with 18 bases between. This CDR3 region has 15 residues. CDR3 bases: TGTGCCAGCAGCTACATACAGGGGAGGGGAGAGACCCAGTACTTC. It translates to CASSYIQGRGETQYF.

V usage is TRBV30 and J usage is TRBJ2-1; 10 nucleotides match TRBD2. Looked up from germline, CDR1 is GTSNPN and CDR2 is SVGIG (reference sequence). V lost 4 bases to trimming and J lost 3 bases; unmatched junction nucleotides: 0. This CDR3 spans 13 amino acids. The CDR3 protein is CAWTSGGYNEQFF. CDR3 coding DNA: TGTGCCTGGACTAGCGGGGGCTACAATGAGCAGTTCTTC.

The chain joins TRBV29-1 to TRBJ2-7; D gene uncertain. The CDR3 has 12 amino acids. Germline V lookup: CDR1 SQVTM, CDR2 ANQGSEA. V was clipped by 4 bases and J by 4 bases, with 11 bases between them. Here the CDR3 reads CSVVGLRYEQYF. The CDR3 region has the DNA TGCAGCGTTGTGGGCCTGCGGTACGAGCAGTACTTC.

The chain recombines TRBV30 with TRBJ2-7, with 7 nucleotides matching TRBD2. J was trimmed by 2 bases and V by 5 bases; bases with no gene match: 6. The V gene's germline CDR1 is GTSNPN and CDR2 SVGIG (reference sequence). This CDR3 is built from 13 residues. The CDR3 DNA reads TGTGCCTGGGCGGGGAGGGACCCCTACGAGCAGTACTTC. It codes for CAWAGRDPYEQYF.

This clone was seen a handful of times. The gene calls are TRBV2 and TRBJ2-2, with a weak D call TRBD1 (5 bases). Germline loops: CDR1 SNHLY, CDR2 FYNNEI. The CDR3 covers 15 residues. Trimming took 7 bases from V and 1 from J, leaving 13 bases between them. CDR3 coding DNA: TGTGCCAGCACCCTGAGACAGCGGAACACCGGGGAGCTGTTTTTT. Translation gives CASTLRQRNTGELFF.

In this sample, this clone turned up a few times. The rearrangement joins TRBV7-3 to TRBJ1-1; D is unresolved. V was clipped by 4 bases and J by 2 bases, with 8 bases between them. CDR1 SGHTA and CDR2 FQGTGA come from the germline V gene. The CDR3 is 13 residues long. In DNA form, the CDR3 reads TGTGCCAGCAGCTCCCAGGCAAACACTGAAGCTTTCTTT. Its protein is CASSSQANTEAFF.

This clone was detected only once. The chain recombines TRBV6-5 with TRBJ1-6; the D gene is possibly TRBD1 (5 bases). The CDR3 totals 13 residues. V was clipped by 7 bases and J by 7 bases, with 11 bases between them. The germline CDR1 and CDR2 sequences are MNHEY and SVGAGI. CDR3 sequence: CASNQGYNSPLHF. CDR3 coding DNA: TGTGCCAGCAACCAGGGATACAATTCACCCCTCCACTTT.

This clone was seen a single time. The genes are TRBV9 and TRBJ2-7; maybe TRBD2 (6 bases). The CDR3 is 14 amino acids. Germline CDR1 SGDLS, CDR2 YYNGEE. V lost 8 bases and J 2 bases, leaving 17 bases between the germline ends. The CDR3: CARATGGGAYEQYF. CDR3 nucleotides: TGTGCCAGGGCAACAGGCGGAGGGGCCTACGAGCAGTACTTC. Full variable domain (outside the CDR3, taken from reference TRBV9 and TRBJ2-7): DSGVTQTPKHLITATGQRVTLRCSPRSGDLSVYWYQQSLDQGLQFLIQYYNGEERAKGNILERFSAQQFPDLHSELNLSSLELGDSALYFCARATGGGAYEQYFGPGTRLTVT.

The rearrangement uses TRBV2 and TRBJ2-2; D is unclear. With 5 bases removed from V and 3 bases from J, the gap between germline ends came to 7 bases. Germline V gives CDR1 SNHLY, CDR2 FYNNEI. CDR3 length: 13 amino acids. CDR3 sequence (DNA): TGTGCCAGCAGTCCACGGTACACCGGGGAGCTGTTTTTT. Translation gives CASSPRYTGELFF.

The chain uses TRBV7-9 and TRBJ1-1; possible D gene TRBD1, 6 bases. Trimming removed 5 bases from V and 1 base from J, with 11 bases in between. The CDR3 covers 14 residues. Germline values: CDR1 SEHNR, CDR2 FQNEAQ (reference sequence). DNA for the CDR3: TGTGCCAGCAGCCGAACAGGGTCGAACACTGAAGCTTTCTTT. Translating gives CASSRTGSNTEAFF.

Written as DNA, the CDR3 is TGTGCTAGTGGTTTGGTACGCGGTATGGGATACCAAGAGACCCAGTACTTC. This translates into CASGLVRGMGYQETQYF. This sequence joins TRBV12-5 and TRBJ2-5; no reliable D call. Trimming cost V 0 bases and J 0 bases, with 14 bases left between them. Germline V gene data show CDR1 as LGHNT and CDR2 as FRNRAP. The CDR3 sequence is 17 residues long.

This clone was picked up a small number of times. The chain is built from TRBV7-9 and TRBJ1-2; possible D gene TRBD1, 6 bases. Germline-derived CDR1 and CDR2 are SEHNR and FQNEAQ (reference sequence). This CDR3 contains 13 residues. Trimming took 4 bases from V and 2 from J, leaving 8 bases between them. CDR3 region: CASSSGQNYGYTF. The CDR3 coding sequence is TGTGCCAGCAGCTCTGGACAGAACTATGGCTACACCTTC.

The chain employs TRBV10-3 and TRBJ1-3; possible D gene TRBD1, 5 bases. This CDR3 is built from 14 residues. CDR1 is ENHRY and CDR2 is SYGVKD in the germline V gene. V dropped 7 bases and J dropped 1 base, with 11 bases sitting between them. The CDR3 sequence: CAIKDSFSGNTIYF. The CDR3 DNA follows: TGTGCCATCAAAGACAGTTTTTCTGGAAACACCATATATTTT.

The J gene is TRBJ2-3, the V gene TRBV9; 9 bases line up with TRBD1. The germline CDR1 and CDR2 sequences are SGDLS and YYNGEE. The J segment lost 0 bases and the V segment lost 4 bases, leaving 9 bases of the junction unmatched. The CDR3 is 17 residues long. Written as DNA, the CDR3 is TGTGCCAGCAGCCCGGGACAGGGAAGAACTAGCACAGATACGCAGTATTTT. Residues: CASSPGQGRTSTDTQYF.

This clone appeared a single time. The V gene is TRBV29-1, the J gene TRBJ2-5, with 12 bases matching TRBD2. The CDR3 length is 13 residues. From germline, CDR1 is SQVTM and CDR2 ANQGSEA. V lost 6 bases, J lost 10 bases, and 9 bases stayed unmatched. The CDR3 reads CSVRLAGVSVQYF. The DNA of the CDR3 is TGCAGCGTCCGACTAGCGGGGGTTAGCGTCCAGTACTTC.

The rearrangement links TRBV12-5 to TRBJ2-5; 11 bases line up with TRBD2. The germline V gene has CDR1 LGHNT and CDR2 FRNRAP. This CDR3 has 19 amino acids. Trimming took 4 bases from V and 4 from J; bases not matched to a gene: 17. The CDR3 sequence is CASGSQGIAGTSGLETQYF. Written as DNA, the CDR3 is TGTGCTAGTGGTTCACAAGGGATTGCCGGGACTAGCGGTTTAGAGACCCAGTACTTC.